The 8 T cell receptor beta chains in this list originate from one sample, sequenced in a study of T cells in Graves' hyperthyroidism and ophthalmopathy. The source material, RNA transcripts, was used to amplify TCR beta CDR3 regions. The HTBI primer set served for first-round RT-PCR of the TCR CDR3. MiXCR, run by TCRdb on the multiplex PCR reads, gives a single entry per CDR3 protein. This repertoire shows about 700,000 distinct CDR3 sequences, 40% to 55% found once; its top ten account for roughly 7.2%. The specimen was peripheral blood or thyroid tissue (not recorded which). Receptors originate from an adult man with Graves' disease, either hyperthyroidism or ophthalmopathy (not recorded which).

Many counts were recorded for this clonotype. V and J are TRBV14 and TRBJ2-5, with 8 bases that match TRBD1. The CDR3 extends over 14 amino acids. V lost 3 bases, J lost 5 bases, and 5 bases stayed unmatched. Germline CDR1 is SGHDN and CDR2 is FVKESK. For the CDR3, the DNA is TGTGCCAGCAGCCACTGGACAGGGATGGAGACCCAGTACTTC. Amino acid sequence: CASSHWTGMETQYF. The complete variable domain, with remaining parts taken from reference TRBV14 and TRBJ2-5, reads EAGVTQFPSHSVIEKGQTVTLRCDPISGHDNLYWYRRVMGKEIKFLLHFVKESKQDESGMPNNRFLAERTGGTYSTLKVQPAELEDSGVYFCASSHWTGMETQYFGPGTRLLVL.

Ten or more counts support this clonotype. The CDR3: CASSLTPNGGTGELFF. The CDR3 DNA reads TGTGCCAGCAGCTTAACTCCGAACGGGGGCACCGGGGAGCTGTTTTTT. The gene calls are TRBV7-3 and TRBJ2-2, with a possible D match to TRBD2 (6 bases). The CDR3 loop spans 16 amino acids. CDR1 and CDR2 from the germline V gene are SGHTA and FQGTGA. The ends were cut back, 0 bases at V and 4 bases at J, with 12 bases in the middle.

The J gene is TRBJ2-7, the V gene TRBV25-1, with 11 bases fitting TRBD2. CDR1 is MGHDK, CDR2 SYGVNS, per germline. With V trimmed by 5 bases and J by 5 bases, 11 bases remained unmatched. The CDR3 loop spans 16 amino acids. This chain's CDR3 is CASSPASSGRYHEQYF. CDR3 DNA: TGTGCCAGCAGTCCCGCTTCTAGCGGGAGGTACCACGAGCAGTACTTC.

This clonotype was seen a few times. The chain joins TRBV20-1 to TRBJ1-1; 8 bases are a match to TRBD1. The J segment lost 5 bases and the V segment lost 0 bases, leaving 11 bases of the junction unmatched. The germline gives CDR1 DFQATT, CDR2 SNEGSKA (reference sequence). The CDR3 has 16 amino acids. The CDR3 coding sequence is TGCAGTGCTAGAGATCTCAGCAGGGGGCGCGGGACTGAAGCTTTCTTT. Protein sequence: CSARDLSRGRGTEAFF.

The chain couples TRBV12-3 or TRBV12-4 to TRBJ2-6, with D unresolved. The CDR3 runs 15 residues. The germline V and J ends were trimmed by 5 bases and 0 bases, with 8 bases remaining between them. CDR3 region: CASSAAFSGANVLTF. CDR3 DNA: TGTGCCAGCAGTGCTGCTTTCTCTGGGGCCAACGTCCTGACTTTC.

The genes are TRBV20-1 and TRBJ2-7; D gene unclear. The V gene's germline CDR1 is DFQATT and CDR2 SNEGSKA (reference sequence). V lost 7 bases and J lost 3, with 10 bases in between. CDR3 length equals 11 residues. CDR3 loop: CSVPGGYEQYF. In DNA, the CDR3 is TGCAGTGTTCCGGGCGGCTACGAGCAGTACTTC.

This clonotype was observed many times. This chain joins TRBV25-1 and TRBJ1-4; 10 nucleotides align to TRBD1. V lost 10 bases and J lost 5; bases outside the gene matches: 4. Germline lookup yields CDR1 MGHDK and CDR2 SYGVNS. The CDR3 runs 13 residues. The CDR3 DNA follows: TGTGCCACCCGGGGACAGGGGAATGAAAAACTGTTTTTT. This encodes CATRGQGNEKLFF.

As for this clonotype: This could be a read error, since a much larger clone is one nucleotide away. The CDR3 region has the DNA TGTGCCATCATCGACAGGACTAATGAAAAACTGTTTTTT. It yields the protein CAIIDRTNEKLFF. The chain joins TRBV10-3 to TRBJ1-4, with a tentative D call TRBD1 (6 bases). V lost 7 bases to trimming and J lost 2 bases, with 8 bases between them. CDR3 size: 13 residues. In germline, CDR1 is ENHRY, CDR2 SYGVKD.